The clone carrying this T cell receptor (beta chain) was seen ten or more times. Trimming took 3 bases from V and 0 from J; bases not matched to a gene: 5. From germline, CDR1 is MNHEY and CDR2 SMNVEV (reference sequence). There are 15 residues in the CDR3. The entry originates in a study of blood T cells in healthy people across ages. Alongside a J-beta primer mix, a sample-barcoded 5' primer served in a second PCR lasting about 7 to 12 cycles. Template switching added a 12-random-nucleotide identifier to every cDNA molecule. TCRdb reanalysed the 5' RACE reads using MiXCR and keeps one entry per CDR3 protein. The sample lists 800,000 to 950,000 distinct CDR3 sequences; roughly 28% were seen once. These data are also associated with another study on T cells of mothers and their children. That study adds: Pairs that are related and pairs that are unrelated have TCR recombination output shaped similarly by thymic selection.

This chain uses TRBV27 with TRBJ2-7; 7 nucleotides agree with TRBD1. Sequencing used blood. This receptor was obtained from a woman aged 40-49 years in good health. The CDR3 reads CASSFLDRSSYEQYF. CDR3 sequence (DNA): TGTGCCAGCAGTTTCTTGGACAGGAGCTCCTACGAGCAGTACTTC.